This is a list of T cell receptor beta chains from one sample in a study of cytomegalovirus exposure and HLA in healthy donors. TCRdb's copy holds only in-frame clones and misses some; the assay was immunoSEQ multiplex PCR. The sample holds 200,000 to 250,000 clones; 77% are singletons and the top ten take roughly 2.5%. Sample: PBMCs. The receptor source for this set is a woman in her sixties or seventies in good health and CMV-seropositive. Each CDR3 is given without its conserved first and last residue. Clone sizes are given selectively: once, few, many, or a class where the clone is expanded.

clone size | CDR3 length | V gene | CDR3 protein
few | 11 | TRBV6-4 | ASSDLRGYGYT
NA | 13 | TRBV7-3 | ASSPPGTGDQPQH
NA | 12 | TRBV18 | ASSSDRGASLSF
NA | 11 | TRBV19 | ASSEQGDYGYT
NA | 13 | TRBV5-1 | ASSRDRGNTGELF
NA | 11 | TRBV10-2 | ASRDRFQETQY
few | 14 | TRBV5-1 | ASSPGGGASTDTQY
NA | 14 | TRBV5-4 | ASRGEGTSGGGEQF
NA | 13 | TRBV5-1 | ASSSLRGQQETQY
NA | 11 | TRBV13 | ASSINRGREAF
few | 12 | TRBV7-9 | ASSPGQANYGYT
NA | 12 | TRBV19 | ASSIVPGNQPQR
NA | 10 | TRBV30 | AWSLTNTEAF
NA | 13 | TRBV5-4 | ASSVEDTYTDTQY
NA | 12 | TRBV28 | ASREGQPYNEQF
NA | 11 | TRBV29-1 | SVGAVNTGELF
NA | 11 | TRBV30 | ASTQGAGDTQY
few | 13 | TRBV7-9 | ASSLDGAGGSPLH
NA | 12 | TRBV5-1 | ASGRTDTSREQY
NA | 13 | TRBV30 | AWSEGQSRLEGYT
NA | 15 | TRBV4-3 | ASSRGTSGGAADTQY
NA | 12 | TRBV5-1 | ASSLDRMNTEAF
NA | 13 | TRBV7-9 | ASSETDYSGNTIY
few | 10 | TRBV6-5 | ASSSTGGGYT
NA | 11 | TRBV6-1 | ASSAQGGNSQY
once | 12 | TRBV7-9 | ASSLEGQNYEQY
NA | 12 | TRBV7-7 | ASSLDGGHNEQF
NA | 14 | TRBV13 | ASSPRLAGGQETQY
NA | 13 | TRBV4-1 | ASSQDFRGHYGYT
NA | 12 | TRBV6-1 | ASIQPGTVYGYT
NA | 10 | TRBV18 | ASSPTSEEQF
NA | 11 | TRBV11-3 | ASSTRRDSEAF
NA | 10 | TRBV28 | ASSPQDRGYT
NA | 12 | TRBV7-2 | ASSAVNSNQPQH
NA | 15 | TRBV6-1 | ASSGGPGTAYNSPLH
NA | 12 | TRBV2 | ASSEVPLPSEQF
NA | 12 | TRBV18 | ASSPGQGGQPQH
NA | 14 | TRBV5-1 | ASSLGLAGVAETQY
NA | 13 | TRBV29-1 | SVRYGDRRRETQY
once | 13 | TRBV19 | ASSAQGGTTSEQY
NA | 13 | TRBV7-2 | ASSLDRRRGEKLF
few | 9 | TRBV29-1 | SAQVNYEQY
once | 12 | TRBV19 | ASSRRGQIYGYT
NA | 13 | TRBV2 | ASKTLGGGTDTQY
NA | 10 | TRBV11-2 | ASRGTGEGYT
few | 10 | TRBV6-5 | ASRTGEGRAF
NA | 17 | TRBV5-1 | ASSSLSRESGSSYNEQF
few | 10 | TRBV29-1 | SAEGPIEKLF
once | 13 | TRBV5-1 | ASSLGQGLNTEAF
NA | 12 | TRBV19 | ASSPSGRAHEQY
NA | 11 | TRBV7-2 | ASSLGGLPVGF
NA | 13 | TRBV19 | ASSIARGKTNEQY
few | 13 | TRBV5-4 | ASSPNYAGFPEAF
NA | 13 | TRBV5-1 | ASSLAGGSTDTQY
once | 11 | TRBV5-1 | ASSSTGGTEAF